The 23 T cell receptor beta chains in this list originate from one sample, sequenced in a study of blood T cell repertoires in COVID-19. The table came from immunoSEQ multiplex PCR; TCRdb's copy has only in-frame clones and leaves some out. The sample contains over 200,000 clones, roughly 87% of which appear only once. The material sequenced was peripheral blood. These receptors all stem from a man between 40 and 49 years old with active or convalescent COVID-19.

J is TRBJ1-4 and V is TRBV4-1; the D is unclear. Germline V gene lookup returns CDR1 MGHRA and CDR2 YSYEKL. The V and J ends lost 1 base and 5 bases respectively, with 11 bases between them. The CDR3 contains 15 residues. The CDR3 region has the DNA TGCGCCAGCAGCCAAGCATCCAGGTCAAATGAAAAACTGTTTTTT. As protein: CASSQASRSNEKLFF.

V usage is TRBV19 and J usage is TRBJ1-5; TRBD1 might be the D (6 bases). Germline V gene sequence: CDR1 LNHDA, CDR2 SQIVND (reference sequence). The V gene lost 2 bases and the J gene lost 7 bases, with 15 bases spanning the gap. CDR3 length: 15 residues. This CDR3 reads CASSISGGAGQPQHF. The CDR3 DNA reads as TGTGCCAGTAGTATATCGGGGGGGGCGGGACAGCCCCAGCATTTT.

V and J are TRBV27 and TRBJ2-5; 7 bases agree with TRBD1. The CDR3 totals 16 residues. Trimming took 5 bases from V and 0 from J; bases not matched to a gene: 9. CDR1 is MNHEY, CDR2 SMNVEV, per germline (reference sequence). The CDR3 is CASSPRPTGNQETQYF. CDR3 bases: TGTGCCAGCAGTCCGAGACCGACAGGGAACCAAGAGACCCAGTACTTC.

The J gene is TRBJ2-1, the V gene TRBV27, with 9 bases matching TRBD2. This CDR3 region has 17 residues. V lost 4 bases, J lost 4 bases, and 11 bases stayed unmatched. Germline CDR1 is MNHEY and CDR2 is SMNVEV (reference sequence). CDR3 sequence reads: CASSYLLAGARYNEQFF. The CDR3 region has the DNA TGTGCCAGCAGTTACCTCTTAGCGGGGGCACGGTACAATGAGCAGTTCTTC.

The chain employs TRBV28 and TRBJ2-3, with 9 bases aligning to TRBD1. CDR3 length equals 16 residues. J lost 2 bases, V lost 3 bases, and 6 bases had no gene match. Germline values: CDR1 MDHEN, CDR2 SYDVKM. The CDR3 here is CASSFPGQGFTDTQYF. DNA for the CDR3: TGTGCCAGCAGTTTCCCGGGACAGGGATTCACAGATACGCAGTATTTT.

This chain uses TRBV19 with TRBJ1-1; maybe TRBD1 (5 bases). CDR1 and CDR2 (germline): LNHDA, SQIVND (reference sequence). This CDR3 is 13 amino acids long. V lost 7 bases, J lost 1 base, and 10 bases lay in between. CDR3 sequence reads: CASIRVENTEAFF. In nucleotides, the CDR3 is TGTGCCAGTATCAGGGTCGAGAACACTGAAGCTTTCTTT.

The chain uses TRBV7-9 and TRBJ2-1; 9 bases match TRBD1. V was pared by 3 bases and J by 5 bases, with 5 bases of the junction left unmatched. The CDR3 consists of 15 residues. Germline loops: CDR1 SEHNR, CDR2 FQNEAQ (reference sequence). The CDR3 loop is CASSFGTGSHNEQFF. The DNA for the CDR3 is TGTGCCAGCAGCTTCGGGACAGGGTCCCACAATGAGCAGTTCTTC.

The chain couples TRBV25-1 to TRBJ1-2; D is uncertain. The germline V and J ends were trimmed by 0 bases and 4 bases, with 12 bases remaining between them. Germline lookup yields CDR1 MGHDK and CDR2 SYGVNS. The CDR3 loop spans 15 amino acids. The CDR3 sequence is CASSEYTRDSYGYTF. CDR3 DNA: TGTGCCAGCAGTGAATATACGAGGGATTCCTATGGCTACACCTTC.

The chain joins TRBV6-5 to TRBJ2-1; no clear D. The CDR3 consists of 14 residues. V gave up 9 bases and J gave up 4 bases, with 16 bases separating them. Germline V gene data show CDR1 as MNHEY and CDR2 as SVGAGI. CDR3 nucleotides: TGTGCCAGTACCCAGTGGGCTGGGTACAATGAGCAGTTCTTC. Its protein is CASTQWAGYNEQFF.

CDR3 region: CASSTGQGIQPQHF. The CDR3 DNA is TGTGCCAGTAGTACAGGACAGGGCATTCAGCCCCAGCATTTT. The V call is TRBV19, the J call TRBJ1-5; the match to TRBD1 covers 8 bases. This CDR3 has 14 amino acids. The trim removed 4 bases at V and 6 bases at J, leaving 5 bases unmatched. Germline assignment: CDR1 LNHDA and CDR2 SQIVND (reference sequence).

The rearrangement links TRBV5-6 to TRBJ1-4, with 7 bases identical to TRBD1. Germline CDR1 is SGHDT and CDR2 is YYEEEE. V gave up 4 bases and J gave up 4 bases; unmatched junction bases: 1. CDR3 size: 13 residues. The CDR3 is CASSGTVNEKLFF. DNA for the CDR3: TGTGCCAGCAGCGGGACAGTTAATGAAAAACTGTTTTTT.

This clone was seen just once. V gene TRBV19 combines with J gene TRBJ2-7, with a possible D match to TRBD2 (5 bases). This CDR3 comprises 15 residues. The V gene lost 4 bases and the J gene lost 0 bases, with 13 bases spanning the gap. Germline loops: CDR1 LNHDA, CDR2 SQIVND (reference sequence). This CDR3 is CASSSWTGSSYEQYF. The CDR3 region has the DNA TGTGCCAGTAGTAGTTGGACGGGGAGCTCCTACGAGCAGTACTTC.

For the CDR3, the DNA is TGTGCCAGCAGTTTCATACTGGACAGGGTGAACACTGAAGCTTTCTTT. Encoded protein: CASSFILDRVNTEAFF. V is TRBV28 and J is TRBJ1-1; TRBD1 matches at 8 bases. The ends lost 3 bases at V and 0 bases at J; junction bases unmatched: 6. CDR3 length equals 16 residues. Germline-derived CDR1 and CDR2 are MDHEN and SYDVKM.

Regarding this clone: At the DNA level, this CDR3 is encoded by other sequences in the same sample as well. CDR3 in amino acids: CASSGQGYEQYF. The CDR3 DNA follows: TGTGCCAGCAGTGGGCAGGGCTACGAGCAGTACTTC. The V gene is TRBV2, the J gene TRBJ2-7; D is perhaps TRBD1 (5 bases). The ends were cut back, 4 bases at V and 3 bases at J, with 7 bases in the middle. The germline V gene encodes CDR1 SNHLY and CDR2 FYNNEI. There are 12 residues in the CDR3.

The chain combines TRBV11-1 with TRBJ1-1; D not resolved. V shed 0 bases and J shed 3 bases, with 8 bases lying between them. The CDR3 consists of 14 residues. Germline values: CDR1 SGHAT, CDR2 FQDESV (reference sequence). The CDR3 nucleotides are TGTGCCAGCAGCTTAGCCCTCGGGGACACTGAAGCTTTCTTT. Protein: CASSLALGDTEAFF.

This rearrangement joins TRBV2 to TRBJ1-2; D is undetermined. Trimming shortened V by 6 bases and J by 0 bases, and 11 bases separated the two germline ends. The CDR3 extends over 14 amino acids. The V gene's germline CDR1 is SNHLY and CDR2 FYNNEI. The CDR3 loop reads CASSRLAANYGYTF. The CDR3 DNA reads as TGTGCCAGCAGCCGACTTGCCGCTAACTATGGCTACACCTTC.

V gene TRBV7-2 combines with J gene TRBJ1-2; D call uncertain. Germline CDR1 reads SGHTA; CDR2 reads FQGNSA. Trimming cost V 1 base and J 7 bases, with 13 bases left between them. The CDR3 extends over 14 amino acids. CDR3 DNA sequence: TGTGCCAGCAGCTTAGACTTGCAGCCAGGTGGCTACACCTTC. Its translation is CASSLDLQPGGYTF.

The CDR3: CASSLSSNEKLFF. The CDR3 DNA follows: TGTGCCAGCAGCTTGTCCAGTAATGAAAAACTGTTTTTT. The rearrangement links TRBV5-5 to TRBJ1-4; D gene unclear. CDR1 and CDR2 from the germline V gene are SGHKS and YYEKEE (reference sequence). The CDR3 totals 13 residues. V was trimmed by 1 base and J by 4 bases, leaving 5 bases between them. The whole variable domain, filled in from reference TRBV5-5 and TRBJ1-4, reads DAGVTQSPTHLIKTRGQQVTLRCSPISGHKSVSWYQQVLGQGPQFIFQYYEKEERGRGNFPDRFSARQFPNYSSELNVNALLLGDSALYLCASSLSSNEKLFFGSGTQLSVL.

This chain links TRBV28 with TRBJ1-1; D remains unclear. Per germline, CDR1 MDHEN and CDR2 SYDVKM. V shed 1 base and J shed 7 bases, with 7 bases lying between them. There are 12 residues in the CDR3. The CDR3 spells CASSLLSGEAFF. CDR3 DNA: TGTGCCAGCAGTTTATTGTCCGGTGAAGCTTTCTTT. Drawing the rest from reference TRBV28 and TRBJ1-1, the complete variable domain is DVKVTQSSRYLVKRTGEKVFLECVQDMDHENMFWYRQDPGLGLRLIYFSYDVKMKEKGDIPEGYSVSREKKERFSLILESASTNQTSMYLCASSLLSGEAFFGQGTRLTVV.

The genes are TRBV15 and TRBJ1-1; no definite D call. Trimming shortened V by 8 bases and J by 3 bases, and 10 bases separated the two germline ends. The CDR3 extends over 12 amino acids. Germline values: CDR1 LNHNV, CDR2 YYDKDF (reference sequence). This CDR3 is CATEGWDTEAFF. The CDR3 DNA reads TGTGCCACCGAGGGCTGGGACACTGAAGCTTTCTTT.

CDR3 residues: CASSQTGVQPNTGELFF. The CDR3 DNA reads as TGTGCCAGCAGCCAAACGGGGGTGCAGCCGAACACCGGGGAGCTGTTTTTT. The chain has TRBV16 and TRBJ2-2; D possibly corresponds to TRBD2 (6 bases). The CDR3 totals 17 residues. V dropped 2 bases and J dropped 0 bases, with 13 bases sitting between them. Germline CDR1 and CDR2: KGHSY and FQNENV.

The sample holds a few counts of this clone. This chain uses TRBV6-1 with TRBJ2-7; D is possibly TRBD2 (6 bases). The germline V and J ends were trimmed by 0 bases and 6 bases, with 21 bases remaining between them. Germline CDR1 is MNHNS and CDR2 is SASEGT. The CDR3 is 17 residues long. DNA of the CDR3: TGTGCCAGCAGTGAAGCCTTCAATGGGGGACTCTTTCCCGAGCAGTACTTC. It specifies CASSEAFNGGLFPEQYF.

The chain employs TRBV10-1 and TRBJ2-1; 9 bases agree with TRBD2. Germline V gene data show CDR1 as WNHNN and CDR2 as SYGVQD (reference sequence). The CDR3 contains 15 residues. J was trimmed by 7 bases and V by 5 bases; bases with no gene match: 9. The DNA for the CDR3 is TGCGCCAGCAGTCAGGGCGGGGGGGCAAGGAATGAGCAGTTCTTC. This translates into CASSQGGGARNEQFF.